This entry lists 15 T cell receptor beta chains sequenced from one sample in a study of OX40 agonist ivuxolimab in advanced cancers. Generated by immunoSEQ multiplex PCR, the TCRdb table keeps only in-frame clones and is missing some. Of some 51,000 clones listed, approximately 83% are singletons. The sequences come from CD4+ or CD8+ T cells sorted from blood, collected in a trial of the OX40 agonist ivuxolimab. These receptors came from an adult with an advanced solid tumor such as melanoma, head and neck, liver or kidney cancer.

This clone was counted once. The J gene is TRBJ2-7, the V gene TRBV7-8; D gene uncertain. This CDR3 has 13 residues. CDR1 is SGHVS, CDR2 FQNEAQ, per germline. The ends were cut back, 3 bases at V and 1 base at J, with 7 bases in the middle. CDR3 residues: CASSFHGSYEQYF. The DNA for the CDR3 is TGTGCCAGCAGCTTCCACGGGTCCTACGAGCAGTACTTC.

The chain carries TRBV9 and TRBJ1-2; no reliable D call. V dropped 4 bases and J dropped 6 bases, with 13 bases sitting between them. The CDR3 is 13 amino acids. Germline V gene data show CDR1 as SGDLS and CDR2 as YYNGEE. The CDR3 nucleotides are TGTGCCAGCAGCCTAATCCCCAGGCATGGCTACACCTTC. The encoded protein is CASSLIPRHGYTF. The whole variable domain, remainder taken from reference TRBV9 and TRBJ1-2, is DSGVTQTPKHLITATGQRVTLRCSPRSGDLSVYWYQQSLDQGLQFLIQYYNGEERAKGNILERFSAQQFPDLHSELNLSSLELGDSALYFCASSLIPRHGYTFGSGTRLTVV.

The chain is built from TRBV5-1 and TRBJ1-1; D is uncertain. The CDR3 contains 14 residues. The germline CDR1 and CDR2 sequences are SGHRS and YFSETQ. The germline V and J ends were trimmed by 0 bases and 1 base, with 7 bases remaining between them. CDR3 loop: CASSLVGRNTEAFF. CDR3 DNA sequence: TGCGCCAGCAGCTTGGTTGGGAGGAACACTGAAGCTTTCTTT.

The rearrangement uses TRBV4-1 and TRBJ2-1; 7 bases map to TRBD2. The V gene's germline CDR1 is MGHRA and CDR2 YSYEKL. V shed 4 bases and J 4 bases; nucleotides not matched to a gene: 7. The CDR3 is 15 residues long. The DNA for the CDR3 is TGCGCCAGCAGCCCTTTAGCGGGTGAATACAATGAGCAGTTCTTC. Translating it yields CASSPLAGEYNEQFF.

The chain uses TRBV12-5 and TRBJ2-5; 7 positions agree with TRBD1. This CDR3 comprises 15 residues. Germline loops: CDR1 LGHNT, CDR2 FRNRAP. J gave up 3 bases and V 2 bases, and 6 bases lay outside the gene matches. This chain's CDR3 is CASGLTGTVEETQYF. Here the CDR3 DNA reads TGTGCTAGTGGTTTGACCGGGACAGTTGAAGAGACCCAGTACTTC.

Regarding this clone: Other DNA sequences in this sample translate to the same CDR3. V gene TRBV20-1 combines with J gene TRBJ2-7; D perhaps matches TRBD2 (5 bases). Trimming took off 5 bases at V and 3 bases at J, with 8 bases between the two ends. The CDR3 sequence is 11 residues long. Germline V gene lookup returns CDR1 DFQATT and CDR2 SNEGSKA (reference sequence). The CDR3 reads CSAPRGYEQYF. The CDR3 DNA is TGCAGTGCTCCCCGGGGCTACGAGCAGTACTTC.

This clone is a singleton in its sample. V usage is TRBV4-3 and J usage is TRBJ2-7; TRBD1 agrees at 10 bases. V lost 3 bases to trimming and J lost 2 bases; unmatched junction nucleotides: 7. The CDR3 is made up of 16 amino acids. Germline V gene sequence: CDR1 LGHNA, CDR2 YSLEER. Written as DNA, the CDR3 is TGCGCCAGCAGCCAGGGGGACAGGGGCCACCCCTACGAGCAGTACTTC. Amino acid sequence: CASSQGDRGHPYEQYF.

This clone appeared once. DNA of the CDR3: TGTGCCAGCAGCGTAGATCAGGGGAGGACCTACGAGCAGTACTTC. This translates into CASSVDQGRTYEQYF. The genes are TRBV9 and TRBJ2-7, with D perhaps matching TRBD1 or TRBD2 (6 bases each). V was cut by 0 bases and J by 2 bases, with 12 bases left in between. Germline V CDR1 and CDR2: SGDLS, YYNGEE. CDR3 size: 15 residues.

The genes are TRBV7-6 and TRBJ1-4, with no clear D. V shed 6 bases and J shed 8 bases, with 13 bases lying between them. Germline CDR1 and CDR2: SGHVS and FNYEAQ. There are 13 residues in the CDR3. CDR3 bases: TGTGCCAGCAGTTTAAGGTTCAGGGAAAAACTGTTTTTT. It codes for CASSLRFREKLFF. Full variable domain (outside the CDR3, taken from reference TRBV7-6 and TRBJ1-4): GAGVSQSPRYKVTKRGQDVALRCDPISGHVSLYWYRQALGQGPEFLTYFNYEAQQDKSGLPNDRFSAERPEGSISTLTIQRTEQRDSAMYRCASSLRFREKLFFGSGTQLSVL.

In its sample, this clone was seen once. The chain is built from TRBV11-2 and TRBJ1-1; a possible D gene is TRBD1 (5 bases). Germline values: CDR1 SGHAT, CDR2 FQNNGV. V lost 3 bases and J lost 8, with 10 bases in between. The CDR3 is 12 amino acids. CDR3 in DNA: TGTGCCAGCAGCTTCGGCGGGGGGGAAGCTTTCTTT. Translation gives CASSFGGGEAFF.

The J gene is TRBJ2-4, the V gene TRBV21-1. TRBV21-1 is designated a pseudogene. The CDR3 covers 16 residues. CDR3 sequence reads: CASSKVDPVYKNIQYF. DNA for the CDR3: TGTGCCAGCAGCAAAGTTGACCCAGTCTACAAAAACATTCAGTACTTC.

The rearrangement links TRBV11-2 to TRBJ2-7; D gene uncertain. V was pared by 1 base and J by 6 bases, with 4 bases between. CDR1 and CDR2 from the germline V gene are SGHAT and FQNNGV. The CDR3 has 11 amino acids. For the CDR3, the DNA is TGTGCCAGCAGCTTAGTGGGCGAGCAGTACTTC. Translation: CASSLVGEQYF.

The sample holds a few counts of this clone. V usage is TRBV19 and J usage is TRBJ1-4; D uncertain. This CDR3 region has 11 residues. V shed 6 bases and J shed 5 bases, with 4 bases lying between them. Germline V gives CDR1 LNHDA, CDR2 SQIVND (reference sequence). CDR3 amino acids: CASRANEKLFF. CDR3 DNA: TGTGCCAGTAGAGCAAATGAAAAACTGTTTTTT.

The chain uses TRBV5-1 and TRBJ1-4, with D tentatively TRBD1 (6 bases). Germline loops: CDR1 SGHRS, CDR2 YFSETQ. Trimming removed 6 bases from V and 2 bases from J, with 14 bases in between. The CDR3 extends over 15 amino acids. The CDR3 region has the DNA TGCGCCAGCACGGCAGGGGAGGGGACTAATGAAAAACTGTTTTTT. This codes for CASTAGEGTNEKLFF.

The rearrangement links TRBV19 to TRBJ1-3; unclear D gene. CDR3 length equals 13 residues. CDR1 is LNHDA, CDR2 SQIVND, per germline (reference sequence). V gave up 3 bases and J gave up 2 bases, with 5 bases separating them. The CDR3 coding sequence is TGTGCCAGTAGTATGAGGCCTGGAAACACCATATATTTT. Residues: CASSMRPGNTIYF.